Each of the 26 T cell receptor beta chains below was sequenced from the same sample in a study of cytomegalovirus exposure and HLA in healthy donors. PCR primers comprised 60 Vbeta and 13 Jbeta primers. Libraries were prepared by immunoSEQ multiplex PCR; TCRdb keeps only in-frame clonotypes and omits some of them. The sample has 200,000 to 250,000 clones, about 77% seen once; the top ten hold less than 2%. Sequenced sample: PBMCs. The receptor set was obtained from a woman aged 25 to 39 in good health and CMV-seronegative.

This chain links TRBV6-5 with TRBJ2-7; 9 nucleotides agree with TRBD2. The CDR3 is made up of 15 amino acids. V was clipped by 10 bases and J by 1 base; unmatched bases: 11. Germline V gene lookup returns CDR1 MNHEY and CDR2 SVGAGI. The CDR3 is CATNLLSGSSYEQYF. The DNA of the CDR3 is TGTGCCACCAATCTTCTTAGCGGGAGTTCCTACGAGCAGTACTTC.

The chain is built from TRBV5-8 and TRBJ1-1; TRBD1 is a possible D gene (5 bases). The V gene's germline CDR1 is SGHTS and CDR2 YDEGEE. The CDR3 length is 15 residues. V was clipped by 4 bases and J by 3 bases, with 16 bases between them. The CDR3 reads CASSPRPGRDTEAFF. The CDR3 nucleotides read TGTGCCAGCAGCCCCAGGCCAGGGAGGGACACTGAAGCTTTCTTT.

This rearrangement joins TRBV18 to TRBJ2-7, with TRBD1 as a possible D gene (6 bases). V was pared by 4 bases and J by 5 bases, with 12 bases between. CDR3 length: 13 amino acids. CDR1 is KGHSH, CDR2 LQKENI, per germline. CDR3 sequence: CASSLNRDNEQYF. CDR3 coding DNA: TGTGCCAGCTCACTGAACCGGGACAACGAGCAGTACTTC. Full variable domain (remainder filled in from reference TRBV18 and TRBJ2-7): NAGVMQNPRHLVRRRGQEARLRCSPMKGHSHVYWYRQLPEEGLKFMVYLQKENIIDESGMPKERFSAEFPKEGPSILRIQQVVRGDSAAYFCASSLNRDNEQYFGPGTRLTVT.

The V gene is TRBV7-9, the J gene TRBJ1-4; weak D call: TRBD1 (6 bases). This CDR3 is built from 17 residues. Germline V gene data show CDR1 as SEHNR and CDR2 as FQNEAQ (reference sequence). With 4 bases removed from V and 0 bases from J, the gap between germline ends came to 15 bases. This CDR3 is CASSSGQLPATNEKLFF. The CDR3 DNA is TGTGCCAGCAGCTCGGGACAACTTCCTGCAACTAATGAAAAACTGTTTTTT.

The chain employs TRBV27 and TRBJ1-1, with D possibly matching TRBD1 (5 bases). Germline CDR1 reads MNHEY; CDR2 reads SMNVEV (reference sequence). This CDR3 has 14 amino acids. Trimming removed 6 bases from V and 5 bases from J, with 16 bases in between. CDR3 sequence reads: CASSAAGARTEAFF. The CDR3 DNA reads TGTGCCAGCAGCGCCGCTGGGGCACGGACTGAAGCTTTCTTT.

Points on this clone: The sample carries other DNA sequences with the same CDR3. The rearrangement joins TRBV30 to TRBJ1-6, with D perhaps matching TRBD1 (5 bases). The CDR3 is made up of 16 amino acids. With 3 bases removed from V and 9 bases from J, the gap between germline ends came to 21 bases. The germline V gene has CDR1 GTSNPN and CDR2 SVGIG (reference sequence). CDR3 region: CAWRPWGEGSISPLHF. CDR3 sequence (DNA): TGTGCCTGGAGGCCCTGGGGGGAGGGCTCGATTTCACCCCTCCACTTT. Drawing the rest from reference TRBV30 and TRBJ1-6, the complete variable domain is SQTIHQWPATLVQPVGSPLSLECTVEGTSNPNLYWYRQAAGRGLQLLFYSVGIGQISSEVPQNLSASRPQDRQFILSSKKLLLSDSGFYLCAWRPWGEGSISPLHFGNGTRLTVT.

The genes are TRBV4-1 and TRBJ1-1; D gene unclear. This CDR3 region has 15 residues. CDR1 is MGHRA, CDR2 YSYEKL, per germline. The V end lost 0 bases, the J end lost 1 base, and 9 bases lay between the germline ends. In DNA, the CDR3 is TGCGCCAGCAGCCAAGAGAACAGAGCGAACACTGAAGCTTTCTTT. It specifies CASSQENRANTEAFF.

As regards this clone: Since no conserved phenylalanine or tryptophan closes the CDR3, a read error is the likely cause. This sequence joins TRBV19 and TRBJ1-2; TRBD1 matches at 9 bases. Germline lookup yields CDR1 LNHDA and CDR2 SQIVND (reference sequence). The CDR3 is 15 residues long. Trimming removed 4 bases from V and 8 bases from J; junction bases left unmatched: 11. The CDR3 here is CASSNAGTGSRGYTI. The CDR3 DNA reads as TGTGCCAGTAGTAACGCCGGGACAGGGAGTCGGGGCTACACCATC.

This clone was detected only a few times. A much larger clone sits a single nucleotide away, making a read error possible. V is TRBV4-2 and J is TRBJ1-2; 12 bases match TRBD1. Losses at the gene ends were 0 bases for V and 7 bases for J; bases not matched to a gene: 9. The CDR3 spans 17 residues. Germline V gene lookup returns CDR1 LGHNA and CDR2 YNFKEQ. CDR3 bases: TGTGCCAGCAGCCAAGATTTCGGGACAGGGGGCGCGTCTGGCTACACCTTC. Translation: CASSQDFGTGGASGYTF.

The CDR3 coding sequence is TGTGCCATCAGGGTTAGCGGGGGGAGAGATACGCAGTATTTT. Protein product: CAIRVSGGRDTQYF. The chain uses TRBV10-3 and TRBJ2-3; 10 positions match TRBD2. Unmatched junction bases numbered 5, after V lost 6 bases and J lost 5 bases. CDR1 is ENHRY, CDR2 SYGVKD, per germline. The CDR3 is made up of 14 amino acids.

This clone has a single count. V and J are TRBV6-5 and TRBJ1-2; the D is unclear. The V end was cut by 2 bases, the J end by 4 bases, with 11 bases between. The CDR3 has 14 residues. CDR1 MNHEY and CDR2 SVGAGI come from the germline V gene. The CDR3 bases are TGTGCCAGCAGTTACGCAACAGAAACCTATGGCTACACCTTC. It specifies CASSYATETYGYTF.

The chain has TRBV7-6 and TRBJ1-1, with no clear D. V lost 3 bases to trimming and J lost 6 bases, with 14 bases between them. From germline, CDR1 is SGHVS and CDR2 FNYEAQ. The CDR3 is 14 residues long. For the CDR3, the DNA is TGTGCCAGCAGCTTTGGAGGAGGGAAGCCTGAAGCTTTCTTT. This codes for CASSFGGGKPEAFF. Full variable domain (missing parts from reference TRBV7-6 and TRBJ1-1): GAGVSQSPRYKVTKRGQDVALRCDPISGHVSLYWYRQALGQGPEFLTYFNYEAQQDKSGLPNDRFSAERPEGSISTLTIQRTEQRDSAMYRCASSFGGGKPEAFFGQGTRLTVV.

In its sample, this clone was seen a few times. The chain employs TRBV11-3 and TRBJ2-4; possibly TRBD2 for D (6 bases). Trimming stripped 1 base from V and 6 bases from J, with 13 bases between. Germline CDR1 and CDR2: SGHNT and YENEEA. The CDR3 contains 15 residues. This CDR3 reads CASSLVGGSGNIQYF. The CDR3 region has the DNA TGTGCCAGCAGCTTAGTTGGGGGGTCGGGAAACATTCAGTACTTC.

The V gene is TRBV21-1, the J gene TRBJ1-2; the table gives TRBD1 as D, unverified against the DNA. TRBV21-1 is deemed a pseudogene. The length of the CDR3 is 17 residues. As DNA, the CDR3 is TGTGCCAGCAGCAAAACGTTTACAGGGCGCCGGTCCCTTCGGGTCACCTTC. Protein product: CASSKTFTGRRSLRVTF.

This clone was counted a few times. The chain recombines TRBV11-2 with TRBJ2-1, with 13 bases identical to TRBD2. This CDR3 has 18 residues. CDR1 and CDR2 from the germline V gene are SGHAT and FQNNGV. The V gene end was trimmed by 1 base and the J gene end by 2 bases; junction bases not matched to a gene: 5. DNA of the CDR3: TGTGCCAGCAGCTTAGTATCTGGGACTAGCGGGACCTACAATGAGCAGTTCTTC. Translation: CASSLVSGTSGTYNEQFF.

The chain employs TRBV15 and TRBJ1-3, with D perhaps matching TRBD1 (5 bases). CDR1 is LNHNV and CDR2 is YYDKDF in the germline V gene (reference sequence). The V and J ends lost 4 bases and 0 bases respectively, with 13 bases between them. There are 16 residues in the CDR3. The CDR3 DNA reads as TGTGCCACCAGCACTTGGACGGACAACTCTGGAAACACCATATATTTT. Translated: CATSTWTDNSGNTIYF.

This chain connects TRBV11-2 to TRBJ2-5, with D possibly being TRBD1 (5 bases). Germline V gene sequence: CDR1 SGHAT, CDR2 FQNNGV. The CDR3 loop spans 14 amino acids. V lost 5 bases to trimming and J lost 0 bases, with 10 bases between them. The DNA for the CDR3 is TGTGCCAGCAGCCCGGCAGGGTACCAAGAGACCCAGTACTTC. This translates into CASSPAGYQETQYF.

The V gene is TRBV5-1, the J gene TRBJ2-1; tentatively, D is TRBD2 (6 bases). Trimming pared 5 bases from V and 6 bases from J, leaving 15 bases between. The CDR3 spans 14 residues. Germline loops: CDR1 SGHRS, CDR2 YFSETQ. Here the CDR3 DNA reads TGCGCCAGCAGATCACAACTAGCTGCCAATGAGCAGTTCTTC. Its protein product is CASRSQLAANEQFF.

J is TRBJ2-1 and V is TRBV5-1, with 7 bases matching TRBD1. J gave up 4 bases and V 6 bases, and 7 bases lay outside the gene matches. This CDR3 has 14 residues. The germline CDR1 and CDR2 sequences are SGHRS and YFSETQ. The CDR3 nucleotides are TGCGCCAGCACCCCTGGGGACAGATACAATGAGCAGTTCTTC. Its translation: CASTPGDRYNEQFF. Based on the CDR3 plus reference TRBV5-1 and TRBJ2-1, the full variable domain is KAGVTQTPRYLIKTRGQQVTLSCSPISGHRSVSWYQQTPGQGLQFLFEYFSETQRNKGNFPGRFSGRQFSNSRSEMNVSTLELGDSALYLCASTPGDRYNEQFFGPGTRLTVL.

The gene calls are TRBV7-8 and TRBJ1-2, with D maybe TRBD1 (5 bases). This CDR3 has 15 amino acids. CDR1 and CDR2 (germline): SGHVS, FQNEAQ. V lost 1 base to trimming and J lost 3 bases, with 12 bases between them. The CDR3 DNA reads as TGTGCCAGCAGCTTAGGGGGGGTTTCGGACTATGGCTACACCTTC. Amino acid sequence: CASSLGGVSDYGYTF. Variable domain in full (rest from reference TRBV7-8 and TRBJ1-2): GAGVSQSPRYKVAKRGQDVALRCDPISGHVSLFWYQQALGQGPEFLTYFQNEAQLDKSGLPSDRFFAERPEGSVSTLKIQRTQQEDSAVYLCASSLGGVSDYGYTFGSGTRLTVV.

The chain couples TRBV4-1 to TRBJ2-3, with 13 nucleotides matching TRBD2. In germline, CDR1 is MGHRA, CDR2 YSYEKL. J lost 4 bases, V lost 4 bases, and 2 bases had no gene match. The CDR3 contains 15 residues. Here the CDR3 reads CASSRLAGGSDTQYF. The CDR3 nucleotides are TGCGCCAGCAGCCGACTAGCGGGGGGTTCAGATACGCAGTATTTT.

The chain combines TRBV4-1 with TRBJ2-1, with D possibly TRBD2 on 5 matching bases. The CDR3 length is 15 residues. Trimming stripped 0 bases from V and 3 bases from J, with 9 bases between. Germline V gene data show CDR1 as MGHRA and CDR2 as YSYEKL. The DNA of the CDR3 is TGCGCCAGCAGCCAAGATCCGGGATACTACAATGAGCAGTTCTTC. Its translation is CASSQDPGYYNEQFF.

V is TRBV9 and J is TRBJ2-1, with a tentative D call TRBD2 (7 bases). The CDR3 contains 11 residues. Looked up from germline, CDR1 is SGDLS and CDR2 is YYNGEE. V was shortened by 7 bases and J by 14 bases, with 16 bases between the two germline ends. The chain's CDR3 is CASEGGRGKFF. Here the CDR3 DNA reads TGTGCCAGCGAGGGGGGGCGGGGGAAGTTCTTC.

This rearrangement joins TRBV6-1 to TRBJ2-2; weak D call: TRBD1 (6 bases). Germline CDR1 MNHNS, CDR2 SASEGT. Trimming took 3 bases from V and 7 from J, leaving 18 bases between them. CDR3 length equals 16 residues. This chain's CDR3 is CASSDGGPTLGGELFF. Written as DNA, the CDR3 is TGTGCCAGCAGTGATGGGGGCCCGACGTTGGGCGGGGAGCTGTTTTTT.

In this sample, this clone turned up once. The CDR3 DNA sequence: TGTGCCAGCAGCGCGGGGAACAGGGGTTCCTACGAGCAGTACTTC. This sequence encodes CASSAGNRGSYEQYF. This chain joins TRBV2 and TRBJ2-7; D might be TRBD1 (7 bases). CDR3 length: 15 residues. Germline CDR1 SNHLY, CDR2 FYNNEI. V was pared by 6 bases and J by 1 base, with 16 bases between.

This chain joins TRBV30 and TRBJ2-5; weak D call: TRBD1 (6 bases). Trimming removed 3 bases from V and 13 bases from J, with 15 bases in between. The germline V gene encodes CDR1 GTSNPN and CDR2 SVGIG (reference sequence). The CDR3 is 11 amino acids. CDR3 coding DNA: TGTGCCTGGAGCATCACAGGGACCTCGTACTTC. It specifies CAWSITGTSYF. The entire variable domain, with the rest obtained from reference TRBV30 and TRBJ2-5, is as follows: SQTIHQWPATLVQPVGSPLSLECTVEGTSNPNLYWYRQAAGRGLQLLFYSVGIGQISSEVPQNLSASRPQDRQFILSSKKLLLSDSGFYLCAWSITGTSYFGPGTRLLVL.